A single sample gave rise to the 19 T cell receptor beta chains below, sequenced in a study of Graves' ophthalmopathy and Graves' hyperthyroidism. From RNA, the CDR3 regions of TCR beta chains were amplified and sequenced. HTBI primers were employed in first-round RT-PCR, then a second-round multiplex PCR followed. MiXCR, run by TCRdb on the multiplex PCR reads, gives a single entry per CDR3 protein. This table has 300,000 to 400,000 distinct CDR3 sequences, about a sixth appearing once. The sample comprised peripheral blood. The receptors originated from an adult man with Graves' ophthalmopathy.

At least ten counts were recorded for this clonotype. The V gene is TRBV11-2, the J gene TRBJ2-2; 7 bases align to TRBD2. CDR1 and CDR2 (germline): SGHAT, FQNNGV. The CDR3 is 14 residues long. Trimming at V came to 7 bases and at J to 1 base, leaving 3 bases not matched to a gene. The CDR3 coding sequence is TGTGCCAGCAACCGGGGGGTGAACACCGGGGAGCTGTTTTTT. This sequence encodes CASNRGVNTGELFF.

The rearrangement links TRBV30 to TRBJ1-5; D not certain. CDR1 is GTSNPN, CDR2 SVGIG, per germline (reference sequence). The CDR3 extends over 13 amino acids. The V gene lost 3 bases and the J gene lost 4 bases, with 10 bases spanning the gap. Written as DNA, the CDR3 is TGTGCCTGGAGAGGGCCAGAGAATCAGCCCCAGCATTTT. Protein sequence: CAWRGPENQPQHF.

This clonotype occurred a few times. The rearrangement links TRBV5-1 to TRBJ1-1; D is possibly TRBD1 (6 bases). The CDR3 consists of 18 residues. The germline V and J ends were trimmed by 4 bases and 1 base, with 23 bases remaining between them. Germline V gene sequence: CDR1 SGHRS, CDR2 YFSETQ. The CDR3 loop reads CASSLGAGGGSKNTEAFF. In DNA form, the CDR3 reads TGCGCCAGCAGCCTGGGGGCAGGAGGAGGGTCCAAGAACACTGAAGCTTTCTTT.

This clonotype was detected ten times or more. J is TRBJ1-1 and V is TRBV3-2. TRBV3-2 is marked as a pseudogene. This CDR3 region has 15 residues. The CDR3 is CASSQTLVRFTEAFF. The DNA of the CDR3 is TGTGCCAGCAGCCAAACCTTGGTTCGGTTCACTGAAGCTTTCTTT.

The table lists this clonotype with many counts. The CDR3 protein is CSAVNDGGESQPQHF. CDR3 in DNA: TGCAGTGCTGTCAATGACGGCGGAGAGAGTCAGCCCCAGCATTTT. The chain employs TRBV20-1 and TRBJ1-5; D gene unclear. This CDR3 region has 15 residues. V was clipped by 5 bases and J by 6 bases, with 20 bases between them. CDR1 DFQATT and CDR2 SNEGSKA come from the germline V gene (reference sequence).

This clonotype showed up many times. This chain joins TRBV6-1 and TRBJ2-2; TRBD2 matches 7 bases. The J segment lost 0 bases and the V segment lost 4 bases, leaving 5 bases of the junction unmatched. The CDR3 contains 16 residues. Germline V lookup: CDR1 MNHNS, CDR2 SASEGT. The CDR3 DNA reads as TGTGCCAGCAGTGTTAGAGCGGGATCGAACACCGGGGAGCTGTTTTTT. Amino acid sequence: CASSVRAGSNTGELFF.

In its sample, this clonotype was seen many times. The chain has TRBV6-5 and TRBJ1-1; D uncertain. The germline gives CDR1 MNHEY, CDR2 SVGAGI. Trimming shortened V by 0 bases and J by 7 bases, and 12 bases separated the two germline ends. CDR3 length equals 14 residues. In DNA, the CDR3 is TGTGCCAGCAGTTACTCGAGGGCGGGCCGTGAAGCTTTCTTT. Amino acid sequence: CASSYSRAGREAFF.

Ten or more counts support this clonotype. The V call is TRBV7-2, the J call TRBJ1-1, with D unresolved. Trimming stripped 8 bases from V and 5 bases from J, with 18 bases between. Germline loops: CDR1 SGHTA, CDR2 FQGNSA. The CDR3 has 14 amino acids. The CDR3 DNA reads as TGTGCCAGCGGGCGCTGGGCAGGATTAACTGAAGCTTTCTTT. This sequence encodes CASGRWAGLTEAFF.

This clonotype showed up many times. The chain uses TRBV2 and TRBJ1-2; D gene ambiguous. Between the trimmed V and J ends, which lost 3 bases and 6 bases, there was a span of 8 bases. Germline V lookup: CDR1 SNHLY, CDR2 FYNNEI. CDR3 length equals 12 residues. The CDR3 DNA follows: TGTGCCAGCAGTGACCCCGCTGATGGCTACACCTTC. Protein: CASSDPADGYTF.

This clonotype has at least ten counts. The chain carries TRBV25-1 and TRBJ1-4; TRBD1 matches at 7 bases. Trimming cost V 2 bases and J 3 bases; bases outside gene matches: 3. The CDR3 loop spans 15 amino acids. CDR1 is MGHDK, CDR2 SYGVNS, per germline. DNA for the CDR3: TGTGCCAGCAGTGAAGTGACAGGGCCTAATGAAAAACTGTTTTTT. Its protein product is CASSEVTGPNEKLFF.

This clonotype occurred a few times. The rearrangement links TRBV7-9 to TRBJ2-7; TRBD2 aligns across 7 bases. The CDR3 spans 14 residues. Germline loops: CDR1 SEHNR, CDR2 FQNEAQ (reference sequence). The ends lost 5 bases at V and 5 bases at J; junction bases unmatched: 9. This chain's CDR3 is CASSKGLAEDEQYF. The CDR3 DNA is TGTGCCAGCAGCAAGGGGCTAGCGGAGGACGAGCAGTACTTC.

This clonotype showed up many times. The rearrangement links TRBV10-3 to TRBJ1-2, with 8 positions matching TRBD1. This CDR3 contains 13 residues. The V gene end was trimmed by 5 bases and the J gene end by 4 bases; junction bases not matched to a gene: 3. Germline loops: CDR1 ENHRY, CDR2 SYGVKD. In DNA form, the CDR3 reads TGTGCCATCAGTAGGCAGGGGGCCTATGGCTACACCTTC. It encodes CAISRQGAYGYTF.

There are many counts of this clonotype. The V gene is TRBV2, the J gene TRBJ2-7; 8 nucleotides line up with TRBD2. The CDR3 loop spans 14 amino acids. V lost 4 bases to trimming and J lost 6 bases; unmatched junction nucleotides: 8. CDR1 is SNHLY and CDR2 is FYNNEI in the germline V gene. The DNA of the CDR3 is TGTGCCAGCAGTGGGTCAAGCGGGACTAGCGAGCAGTACTTC. Residues: CASSGSSGTSEQYF.

The rearrangement links TRBV6-2 or TRBV6-3 to TRBJ1-5, with a weak D call TRBD1 (6 bases). The ends were cut back, 2 bases at V and 2 bases at J, with 10 bases in the middle. The germline CDR1 and CDR2 sequences are MNHEY and SVGEGT. The CDR3 runs 15 residues. This CDR3 reads CASSYGGAGNQPQHF. In DNA, the CDR3 is TGTGCCAGCAGTTACGGGGGGGCCGGCAATCAGCCCCAGCATTTT.

Ten or more counts support this clonotype. The rearrangement joins TRBV19 to TRBJ1-2; D not resolved. The CDR3 loop spans 15 amino acids. Germline lookup yields CDR1 LNHDA and CDR2 SQIVND (reference sequence). Trimming removed 5 bases from V and 2 bases from J, with 15 bases in between. The CDR3 DNA reads TGTGCCAGTAGTTTCTACAGCGGTCGAAACTATGGCTACACCTTC. This gives the protein CASSFYSGRNYGYTF.

This clonotype was found many times. The chain carries TRBV20-1 and TRBJ2-5, with D unresolved. CDR1 is DFQATT and CDR2 is SNEGSKA in the germline V gene (reference sequence). Trimming stripped 6 bases from V and 5 bases from J, with 10 bases between. The CDR3 consists of 11 residues. The CDR3 DNA is TGCAGTGCCCTCCCCCAGGAGACCCAGTACTTC. This sequence encodes CSALPQETQYF.

This clonotype showed up many times. V gene TRBV5-1 combines with J gene TRBJ2-7; 9 bases are shared with TRBD1. Germline assignment: CDR1 SGHRS and CDR2 YFSETQ. The CDR3 is 14 amino acids. Trimming took 0 bases from V and 7 from J; bases not matched to a gene: 5. CDR3 in amino acids: CASSLGQGVEEQYF. The CDR3 DNA reads TGCGCCAGCAGCTTGGGACAGGGGGTTGAGGAGCAGTACTTC.

Many counts were recorded for this clonotype. The V call is TRBV27, the J call TRBJ2-7, with 13 bases aligning to TRBD2. This CDR3 contains 15 residues. Germline V gene sequence: CDR1 MNHEY, CDR2 SMNVEV (reference sequence). Unmatched junction bases numbered 5, after V lost 6 bases and J lost 3 bases. DNA of the CDR3: TGTGCCAGCAGCGGGACTAGCGGGAACCTCTACGAGCAGTACTTC. This sequence encodes CASSGTSGNLYEQYF.

This clonotype showed up just a few times. Germline is not matched at one junction end, which may reflect a read error. This sequence joins TRBV30 and TRBJ1-2; no clear D gene. This CDR3 is 13 amino acids long. Germline CDR1 and CDR2: GTSNPN and SVGIG (reference sequence). The CDR3 region is CVWSGQDARGYTF. In DNA, the CDR3 is TGTGTCTGGAGCGGCCAGGACGCCCGGGGCTACACCTTC.